Sequencing of this T cell receptor (beta chain) was carried out in a study of blood T cell repertoires in COVID-19 (TCRdb year 2020). As for the study more broadly: The collaborator samples originated in the United States, Italy and Spain and spanned the acute and convalescent phases of COVID-19. The material from the prospective study consisted of cDNA or gDNA derived from T cells, B-cell-depleted T cells, or PBMCs. Subjects who had been exposed to COVID-19, were actively infected with it, or had recovered from it provided the deeply sampled blood TCRbeta repertoires that made up the dataset. A freely available public database, intended as a resource for researchers studying the immune response to SARS-CoV-2, is where the repertoires were released. The samples were drawn from two sources: the first 160 participants of the ongoing ImmuneRACE study, and 1,200 or so subjects contributed by 6 global collaborators. A de-identified subject ID, COVID-19 status, age in years and sex were almost always included in the sample metadata. Where HLA class I and class II types were available, the types were taken from metadata supplied by the sample provider, not from assay-based typing. Results and caveats for the whole study, not just this receptor: How much clinical and demographic metadata was included differed by source and by participant, and the metadata was provided uncurated.

Measured from the cysteine to the phenylalanine, the CDR3 is 13 residues long. The retained sequence is limited to the CDR3, 39 bases, with the frame set at the first base. V drops 1 base and J drops 0 bases, leaving 4 bases in between. The germline V gene sets CDR1 to SGHVS and CDR2 to FNYEAQ. This clone was found a few times. The antigen it recognizes is unknown. No per-base quality is available; no much larger clone lies one base away. The immunoSEQ Assay, a bias-controlled multiplex PCR, was used to amplify TCRbeta CDR3 regions from genomic DNA. The published analysis was carried out like this. Within the assay, amplification of reference gene primers was used to estimate how many nucleated cells each sample contained. To quantify the absolute abundance of each unique TCRbeta CDR3 rearrangement, sequence reads were collapsed and filtered. For each sample, productive Simpson clonality was calculated as the square root of Simpson's diversity index across productive rearrangements. TCRdb mirrors the immuneACCESS table, restricted to in-frame sequences. Some clones are absent from its copies; in checked studies, under half trace to an unresolved V gene, and the reason for the others is unknown. V and J calls and clone size follow that table, whereas D and trimming were derived from the DNA. In this sample the table shows 70,000 or so clones, over 80% of which occur a single time. 18% of the sample belongs to the ten largest clones.

Each collaborating institution followed its own protocols to collect whole blood in K2EDTA tubes. For TCRbeta analysis, collaborators shipped samples as frozen whole blood, isolated PBMCs, or DNA extracted from either of those sample types. The specimen was peripheral blood. This receptor was obtained from a human donor in a cohort sampled during active COVID-19. The chain joins TRBV7-6 to TRBJ2-7, with the D gene not confidently named. CDR3 sequence: CASSLGDSYEQYF. The nucleotide sequence reads as follows: TGTGCCAGCAGCTTAGGCGACTCCTACGAGCAGTACTTC.